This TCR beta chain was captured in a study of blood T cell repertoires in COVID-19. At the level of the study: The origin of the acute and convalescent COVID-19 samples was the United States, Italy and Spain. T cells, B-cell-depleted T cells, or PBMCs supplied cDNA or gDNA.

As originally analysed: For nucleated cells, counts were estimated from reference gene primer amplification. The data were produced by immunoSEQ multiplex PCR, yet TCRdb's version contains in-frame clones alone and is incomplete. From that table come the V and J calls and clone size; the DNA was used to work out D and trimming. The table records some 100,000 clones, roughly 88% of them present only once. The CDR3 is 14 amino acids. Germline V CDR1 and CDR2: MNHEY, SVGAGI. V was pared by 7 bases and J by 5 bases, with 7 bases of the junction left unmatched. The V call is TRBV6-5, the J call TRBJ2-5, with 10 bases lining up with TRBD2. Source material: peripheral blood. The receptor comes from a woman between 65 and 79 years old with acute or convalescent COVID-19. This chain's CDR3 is CASNRAGGLETQYF. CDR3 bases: TGTGCCAGCAACCGAGCGGGGGGGCTTGAGACCCAGTACTTC.